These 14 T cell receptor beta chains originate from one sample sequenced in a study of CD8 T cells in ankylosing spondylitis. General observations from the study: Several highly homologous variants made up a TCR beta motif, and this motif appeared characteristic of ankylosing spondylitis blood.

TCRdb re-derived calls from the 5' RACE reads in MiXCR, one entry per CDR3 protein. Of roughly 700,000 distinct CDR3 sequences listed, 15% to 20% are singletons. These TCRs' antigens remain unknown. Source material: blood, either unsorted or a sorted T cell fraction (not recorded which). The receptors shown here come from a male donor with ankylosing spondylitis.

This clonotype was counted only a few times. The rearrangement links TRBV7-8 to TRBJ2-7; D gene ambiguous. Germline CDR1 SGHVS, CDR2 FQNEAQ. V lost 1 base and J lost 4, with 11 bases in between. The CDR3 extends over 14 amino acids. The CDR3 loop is CASSLDTEGYEQYF. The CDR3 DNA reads TGTGCCAGCAGCTTAGATACAGAAGGATACGAGCAGTACTTC. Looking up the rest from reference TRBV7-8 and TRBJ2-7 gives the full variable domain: GAGVSQSPRYKVAKRGQDVALRCDPISGHVSLFWYQQALGQGPEFLTYFQNEAQLDKSGLPSDRFFAERPEGSVSTLKIQRTQQEDSAVYLCASSLDTEGYEQYFGPGTRLTVT.

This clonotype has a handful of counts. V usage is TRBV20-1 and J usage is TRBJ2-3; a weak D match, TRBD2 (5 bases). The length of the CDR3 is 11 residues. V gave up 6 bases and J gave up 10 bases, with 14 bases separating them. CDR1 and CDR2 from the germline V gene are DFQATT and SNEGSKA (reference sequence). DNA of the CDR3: TGCAGTGCCATAGGAGGCCCGGCGCAGTATTTT. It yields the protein CSAIGGPAQYF.

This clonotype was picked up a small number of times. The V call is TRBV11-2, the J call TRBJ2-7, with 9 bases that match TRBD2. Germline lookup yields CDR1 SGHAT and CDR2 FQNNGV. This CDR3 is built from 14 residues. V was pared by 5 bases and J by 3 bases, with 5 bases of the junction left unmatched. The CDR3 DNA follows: TGTGCCAGCAGCGCAGAGCGGGGGGTCTACGAGCAGTACTTC. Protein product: CASSAERGVYEQYF.

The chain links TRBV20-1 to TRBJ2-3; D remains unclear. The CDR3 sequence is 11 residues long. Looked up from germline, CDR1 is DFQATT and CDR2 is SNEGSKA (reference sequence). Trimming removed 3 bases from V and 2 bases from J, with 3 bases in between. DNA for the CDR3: TGCAGTGCTAGCCTCACAGATACGCAGTATTTT. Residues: CSASLTDTQYF.

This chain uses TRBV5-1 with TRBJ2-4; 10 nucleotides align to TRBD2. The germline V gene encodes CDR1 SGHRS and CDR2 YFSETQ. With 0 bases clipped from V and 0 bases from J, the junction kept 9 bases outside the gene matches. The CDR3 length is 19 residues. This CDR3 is CASSLELGSGGIAKNIQYF. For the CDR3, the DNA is TGCGCCAGCAGCTTGGAGTTGGGTAGCGGGGGGATAGCCAAAAACATTCAGTACTTC.

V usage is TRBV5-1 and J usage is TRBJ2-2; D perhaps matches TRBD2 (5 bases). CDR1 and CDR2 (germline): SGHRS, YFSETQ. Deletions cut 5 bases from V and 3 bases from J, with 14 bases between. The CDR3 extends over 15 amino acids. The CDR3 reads CASSFTRIYTGELFF. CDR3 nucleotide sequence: TGCGCCAGCAGTTTTACTAGAATCTACACCGGGGAGCTGTTTTTT.

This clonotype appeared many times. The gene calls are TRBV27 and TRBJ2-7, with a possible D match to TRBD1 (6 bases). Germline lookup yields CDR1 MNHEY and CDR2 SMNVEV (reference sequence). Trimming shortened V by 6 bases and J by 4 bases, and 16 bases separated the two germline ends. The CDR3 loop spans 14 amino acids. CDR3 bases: TGTGCCAGCAGCTACAGGGATTTCGGATACGAGCAGTACTTC. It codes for CASSYRDFGYEQYF.

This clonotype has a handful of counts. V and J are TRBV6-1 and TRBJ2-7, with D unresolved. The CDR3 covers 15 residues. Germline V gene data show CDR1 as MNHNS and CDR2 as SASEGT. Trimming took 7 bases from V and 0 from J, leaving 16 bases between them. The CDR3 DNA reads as TGTGCCAGCAAGGCGAGAGGCAGGAGCTCCTACGAGCAGTACTTC. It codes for CASKARGRSSYEQYF.

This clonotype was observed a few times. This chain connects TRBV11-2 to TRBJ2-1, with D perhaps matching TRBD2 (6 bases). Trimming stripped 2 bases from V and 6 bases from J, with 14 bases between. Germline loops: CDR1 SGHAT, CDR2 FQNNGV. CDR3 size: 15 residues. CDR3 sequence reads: CASSLSRAGSNEQFF. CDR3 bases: TGTGCCAGCAGCTTATCCAGGGCCGGGAGCAATGAGCAGTTCTTC.

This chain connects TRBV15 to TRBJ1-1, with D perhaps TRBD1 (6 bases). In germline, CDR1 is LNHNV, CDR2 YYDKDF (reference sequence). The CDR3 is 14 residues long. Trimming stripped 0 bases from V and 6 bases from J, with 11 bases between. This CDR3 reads CATSRDLGGSEAFF. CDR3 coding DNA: TGTGCCACCAGCAGAGATCTAGGGGGTTCTGAAGCTTTCTTT.

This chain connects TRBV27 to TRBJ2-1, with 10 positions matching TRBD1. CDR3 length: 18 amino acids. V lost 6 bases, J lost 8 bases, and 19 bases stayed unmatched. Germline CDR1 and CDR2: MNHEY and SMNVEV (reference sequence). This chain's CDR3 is CASSTFAGTGAVGDEQFF. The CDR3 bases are TGTGCCAGCAGCACCTTCGCCGGGACAGGGGCGGTGGGTGATGAGCAGTTCTTC.

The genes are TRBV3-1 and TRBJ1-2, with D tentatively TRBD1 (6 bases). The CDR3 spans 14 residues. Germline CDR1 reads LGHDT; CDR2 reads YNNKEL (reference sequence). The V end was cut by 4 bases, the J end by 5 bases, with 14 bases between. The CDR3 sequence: CASSLEGGYYGYTF. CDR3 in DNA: TGTGCCAGCAGCCTCGAGGGGGGCTATTATGGCTACACCTTC. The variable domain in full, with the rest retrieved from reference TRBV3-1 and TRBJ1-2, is DTAVSQTPKYLVTQMGNDKSIKCEQNLGHDTMYWYKQDSKKFLKIMFSYNNKELIINETVPNRFSPKSPDKAHLNLHINSLELGDSAVYFCASSLEGGYYGYTFGSGTRLTVV.

The CDR3 region is CASTDWSSYNEQFF. In nucleotides, the CDR3 is TGTGCCAGCACCGATTGGAGCTCCTACAATGAGCAGTTCTTC. The rearrangement joins TRBV6-2 or TRBV6-3 to TRBJ2-1; no reliable D call. CDR3 length: 14 amino acids. Trimming stripped 7 bases from V and 0 bases from J, with 10 bases between. The germline V gene has CDR1 MNHEY and CDR2 SVGEGT.

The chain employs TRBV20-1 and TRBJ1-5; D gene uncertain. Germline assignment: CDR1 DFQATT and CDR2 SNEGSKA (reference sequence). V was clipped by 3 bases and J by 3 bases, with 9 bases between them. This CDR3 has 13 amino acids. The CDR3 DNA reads TGCAGTGCTAGTAAGACGAACAATCAGCCCCAGCATTTT. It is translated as CSASKTNNQPQHF.